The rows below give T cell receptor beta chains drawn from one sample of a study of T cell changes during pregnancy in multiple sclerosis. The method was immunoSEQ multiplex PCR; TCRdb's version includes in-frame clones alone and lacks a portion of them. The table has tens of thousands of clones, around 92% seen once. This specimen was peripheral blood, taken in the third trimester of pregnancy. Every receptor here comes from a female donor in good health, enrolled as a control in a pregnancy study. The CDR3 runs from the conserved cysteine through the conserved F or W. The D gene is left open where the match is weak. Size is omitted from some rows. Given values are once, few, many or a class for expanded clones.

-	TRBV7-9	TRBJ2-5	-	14	TGTGCCAGCAGCTTAGCCGTAACAGAAGAGACCCAGTACTTC	CASSLAVTEETQYF
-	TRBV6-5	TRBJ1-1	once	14	TGTGCCAGCTTCGGACTCTCCGGAAACACTGAAGCTTTCTTT	CASFGLSGNTEAFF
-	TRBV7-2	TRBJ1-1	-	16	TGTGCCAGCAGCCAACCCGTTCCGGGATCGAACACTGAAGCTTTCTTT	CASSQPVPGSNTEAFF
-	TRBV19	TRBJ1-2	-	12	TGTGCCAGTAGTATACAGGGGTTTGGCTACACCTTC	CASSIQGFGYTF
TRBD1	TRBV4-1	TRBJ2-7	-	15	TGCGCCAGCAGCCAAGAAGGGACAGTCTCCTACGAGCAGTACTTC	CASSQEGTVSYEQYF
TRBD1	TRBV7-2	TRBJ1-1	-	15	TGTGCCAGCAGCTCAAGGACAGGGAAGAACACTGAAGCTTTCTTT	CASSSRTGKNTEAFF
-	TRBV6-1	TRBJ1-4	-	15	TGTGCCAGCAGTGAATTGGGGGCAGCCAATGAAAAACTGTTTTTT	CASSELGAANEKLFF
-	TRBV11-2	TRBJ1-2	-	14	TGTGCCAGCAGCTTAGCAGGGCTCCCACTGGGCTACACCTTC	CASSLAGLPLGYTF
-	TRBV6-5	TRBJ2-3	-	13	TGTGCCAGCAGAATGACAGACACAGATACGCAGTATTTT	CASRMTDTDTQYF
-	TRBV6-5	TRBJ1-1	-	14	TGTGCCAGCAGTGCAGGACGGGGGAGGACTGAAGCTTTCTTT	CASSAGRGRTEAFF
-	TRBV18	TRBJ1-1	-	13	TGTGCCAGCTCACCCACTCGTAACACTGAAGCTTTCTTT	CASSPTRNTEAFF
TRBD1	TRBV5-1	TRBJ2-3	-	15	TGCGCCAGCACAACGCAGGGGGCGAAGACAGATACGCAGTATTTT	CASTTQGAKTDTQYF
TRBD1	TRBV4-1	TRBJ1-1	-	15	TGCGCCAGCAGCCAAGATTACAGGGGGCGCGCTGAAGCTTTCTTT	CASSQDYRGRAEAFF
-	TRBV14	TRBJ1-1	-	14	TGTGCCAGCAGCCAAGGACAACGGAGGACTGAAGCTTTCTTT	CASSQGQRRTEAFF
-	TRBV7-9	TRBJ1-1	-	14	TGTGCCAGCACCATCCGACGGGGGTTCGATGAAGCTTTCTTT	CASTIRRGFDEAFF
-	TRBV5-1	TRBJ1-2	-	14	TGCGCCAGCAGCTTGGTTGCGGGGGCGATGGGCTACACCTTC	CASSLVAGAMGYTF
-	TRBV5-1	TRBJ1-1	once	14	TGCGCCAGCAGCTTGGCCCCAGGGGCTAGGTTGGTGTTCTTT	CASSLAPGARLVFF
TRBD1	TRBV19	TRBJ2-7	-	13	TGTGCCAGTAGTATGACAGGGGGCTACGAGCAGTACTTC	CASSMTGGYEQYF
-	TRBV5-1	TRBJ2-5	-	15	TGCGCCAGCAGCTTACATCCGGGACACGAAGAGACCCAGTACTTC	CASSLHPGHEETQYF
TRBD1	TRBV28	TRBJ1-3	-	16	TGTGCCAGCAGTATCCTACAGGGGGCGTCTGGAAACACCATATATTTT	CASSILQGASGNTIYF
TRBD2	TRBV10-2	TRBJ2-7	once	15	TGCGCCAGCACCATGACTAGCGGGAGTCAGTACGAGCAGTACTTC	CASTMTSGSQYEQYF
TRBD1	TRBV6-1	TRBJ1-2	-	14	TGTGCCAGCACCCGAAGCCGGGACAGGGGTGGCTACACCTTC	CASTRSRDRGGYTF
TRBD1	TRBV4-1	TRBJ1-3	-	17	TGCGCCAGCAGCCAACCTAACAGGGGAACCTCTGGAAACACCATATATTTT	CASSQPNRGTSGNTIYF
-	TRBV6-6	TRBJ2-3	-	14	TGTGCCAGCGATCTCGGACTTAGCACAGATACGCAGTATTTT	CASDLGLSTDTQYF
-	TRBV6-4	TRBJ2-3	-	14	TGTGCCAGTTTAGAATTGGCGGGGAGAGATACGCAGTATTTT	CASLELAGRDTQYF
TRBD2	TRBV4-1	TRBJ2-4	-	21	TGCGCCAGCAGCCAAGAACCCCCCACAGCGGGAGGGTGGGGGGCCAAAAACATTCAGTACTTC	CASSQEPPTAGGWGAKNIQYF
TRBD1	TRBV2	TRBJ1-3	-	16	TGTGCCAGCAGTGTTCCCAGGGGGCCGTCGGGAAACACCATATATTTT	CASSVPRGPSGNTIYF
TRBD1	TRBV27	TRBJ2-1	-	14	TGTGCCAGCAGTTCCCGGACAGGGCACCATGAGCAGTTCTTC	CASSSRTGHHEQFF
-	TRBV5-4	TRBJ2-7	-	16	TGTGCCAGCAGCCCACTTGGAGGGGGCAGCTGGAACGAGCAGTACTTC	CASSPLGGGSWNEQYF
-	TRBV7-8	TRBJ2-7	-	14	TGTGCCAGCAGCTTAGGTTTGAGCTCTTACGAGCAGTACTTC	CASSLGLSSYEQYF
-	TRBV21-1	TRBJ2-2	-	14	TGTGCCAGCGGTTCTTGCGGGATCAGTCCGGAGCTGTTTTTT	CASGSCGISPELFF
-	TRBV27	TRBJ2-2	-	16	TGTGCCAGCAGTGCCCCGACTGGGAGGGGGGTCGGGGAGCTGTTTTTT	CASSAPTGRGVGELFF
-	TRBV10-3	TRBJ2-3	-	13	TGTGCCATCGCGCCAAGCATCGCAGATACGCAGTATTTT	CAIAPSIADTQYF
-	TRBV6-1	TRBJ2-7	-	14	TGTGCCAGCAGAAGGGGGTACCAAACCTACGAGCAGTACTTC	CASRRGYQTYEQYF
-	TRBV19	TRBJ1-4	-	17	TGTGCCAGTAGTATTCGGGTGCAGGGGCAGGCTAATGAAAAACTGTTTTTT	CASSIRVQGQANEKLFF
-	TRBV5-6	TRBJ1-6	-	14	TGTGCCAGCAGCCTCCAGGGGAGGGATTCACCCCTCCACTTT	CASSLQGRDSPLHF
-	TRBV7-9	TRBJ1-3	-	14	TGTGCCAGCACCTACACGGGGGAAAGGGACACCATATATTTT	CASTYTGERDTIYF
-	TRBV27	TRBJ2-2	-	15	TGTGCCAGCAGCTTCTCAACAGGGAACACCGGGGAGCTGTTTTTT	CASSFSTGNTGELFF
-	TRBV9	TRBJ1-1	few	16	TGTGCCAGCAGCGATGCACGGGGGACGGGGAACACTGAAGCTTTCTTT	CASSDARGTGNTEAFF
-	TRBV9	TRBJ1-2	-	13	TGTGCCAGCAGGACAGGAGCTAACTATGGCTACACCTTC	CASRTGANYGYTF
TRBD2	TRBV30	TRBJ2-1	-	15	TGTGCCTGGAGTGTACCGGCTAGCGGGAGGAAGGGGCAGTTCTTC	CAWSVPASGRKGQFF
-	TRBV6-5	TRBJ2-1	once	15	TGTGCCAGCAGTCTGGACAGTTCAACCTACAATGAGCAGTTCTTC	CASSLDSSTYNEQFF
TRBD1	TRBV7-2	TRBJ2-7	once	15	TGTGCCAGCAGCCTAAGACAGGGTTTATCCTACGAGCAGTACTTC	CASSLRQGLSYEQYF
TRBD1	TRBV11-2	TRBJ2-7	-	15	TGTGCCAGCAGCTCACCGGGACAGGGAGGCTACGAGCAGTACTTC	CASSSPGQGGYEQYF
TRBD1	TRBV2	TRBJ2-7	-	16	TGTGCCAGCAGTGACCCTGGGACAGTGGCCTCCTACGAGCAGTACTTC	CASSDPGTVASYEQYF
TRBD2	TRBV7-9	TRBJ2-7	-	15	TGTGCCAGCACCGGTAGCGGGAGGGCCAACTACGAGCAGTACTTC	CASTGSGRANYEQYF
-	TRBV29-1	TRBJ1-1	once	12	TGCAGCGGAAGACGGGGGGGCACTGAAGCTTTCTTT	CSGRRGGTEAFF
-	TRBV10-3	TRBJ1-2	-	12	TGTGCCATCAGTGAGTCGACTGATGGCTACACCTTC	CAISESTDGYTF
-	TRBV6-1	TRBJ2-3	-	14	TGTGCCAGCAGTGATGGACAGTTCACAGATACGCAGTATTTT	CASSDGQFTDTQYF
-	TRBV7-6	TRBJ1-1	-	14	TGTGCCAGCAGCTTAGCGGCAGAGAACACTGAAGCTTTCTTT	CASSLAAENTEAFF
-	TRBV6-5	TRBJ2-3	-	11	TGTGCCAGCAGTTATGGCGATACGCAGTATTTT	CASSYGDTQYF
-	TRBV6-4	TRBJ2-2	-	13	TGTGCCAGCAGTTTAGAGAACACCGGGGAGCTGTTTTTT	CASSLENTGELFF
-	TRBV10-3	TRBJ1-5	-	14	TGTGCCATCAGTCGGACAGATAGCAATCAGCCCCAGCATTTT	CAISRTDSNQPQHF
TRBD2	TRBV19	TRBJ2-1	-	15	TGTGCCAGTCAAGGCGGGAGGGCCACCAACAATGAGCAGTTCTTC	CASQGGRATNNEQFF
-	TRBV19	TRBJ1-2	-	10	TGTGCCAGTAGTTACATCGGCTACACCTTC	CASSYIGYTF
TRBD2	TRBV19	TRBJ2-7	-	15	TGTGCCAGTATAGGGGGGGGTAGCGGGAACTACGAGCAGTACTTC	CASIGGGSGNYEQYF
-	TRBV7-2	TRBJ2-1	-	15	TGTGCCAGCAGCTTAGCGGTCAGGGTCTACAATGAGCAGTTCTTC	CASSLAVRVYNEQFF
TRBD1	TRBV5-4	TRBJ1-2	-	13	TGTGCCAGCAGCTCTGGACAGGTCGGGGGCTACACCTTC	CASSSGQVGGYTF
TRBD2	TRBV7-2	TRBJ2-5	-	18	TGTGCCAGCAGCTTAGTACAGGCTAGCGGGGGTTCACAAGAGACCCAGTACTTC	CASSLVQASGGSQETQYF